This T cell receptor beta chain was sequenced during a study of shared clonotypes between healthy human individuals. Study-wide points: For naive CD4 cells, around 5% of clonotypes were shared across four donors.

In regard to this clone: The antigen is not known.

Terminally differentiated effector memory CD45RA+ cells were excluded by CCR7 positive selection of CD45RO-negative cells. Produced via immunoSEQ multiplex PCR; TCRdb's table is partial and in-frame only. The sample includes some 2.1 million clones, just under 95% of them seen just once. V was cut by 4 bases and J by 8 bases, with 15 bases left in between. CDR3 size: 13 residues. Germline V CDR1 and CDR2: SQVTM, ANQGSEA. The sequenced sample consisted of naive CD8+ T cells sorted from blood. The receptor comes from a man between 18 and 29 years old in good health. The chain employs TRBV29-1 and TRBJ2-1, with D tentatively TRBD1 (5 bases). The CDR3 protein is CSVGGAIKDEQFF. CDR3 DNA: TGCAGCGTTGGGGGCGCAATCAAGGATGAGCAGTTCTTC.